The clone carrying this T cell receptor (beta chain) was recorded a few times. As yet, its antigen is unknown. Investigators amplified TCR beta CDR3 regions from RNA transcripts. Second-round multiplex PCR came after first-round RT-PCR with HTBI primers. MiXCR, run by TCRdb on the multiplex PCR reads, gives a single entry per CDR3 protein. The sample holds around 400,000 distinct CDR3 sequences, 15% to 20% seen once. These data originate in a study of Graves' ophthalmopathy and Graves' hyperthyroidism. The study's findings and limits: Cross-validated, the 13-signature model showed 87.88%/81.08% sensitivity/specificity, and 80%/75% in the test set. Thyroid clonotypes that were expanded above 0.001 frequency mostly also appeared in blood.

Active ophthalmopathy (CAS at least 3, NOSPECS at least 4), lasting under 3 months. As the starting material, over 9.5 ml of fresh peripheral blood yielded the PBMCs. The germline V and J ends were trimmed by 2 bases and 4 bases, with 11 bases remaining between them. The CDR3 has 15 amino acids. Germline CDR1 and CDR2: SGHTA and FQGTGA. Material: peripheral blood. This clonotype was obtained from a woman aged 18-35 years with Graves' ophthalmopathy. The chain couples TRBV7-3 to TRBJ2-2, with D possibly TRBD2 on 5 matching bases. CDR3 loop: CASSLQPGSTGELFF. CDR3 sequence (DNA): TGTGCCAGCAGCTTACAACCGGGGAGCACCGGGGAGCTGTTTTTT.